This entry is about one TCR beta chain. Its target is not known. CDR3 length: 17 residues. Germline V CDR1 and CDR2: MDHEN, SYDVKM. The V and J ends lost 3 bases and 3 bases respectively, with 17 bases between them. The entry originates in a study of human versus mouse CDR3 diversity and MHC coevolution. Study-level points and caveats: Human CDR3s averaged more deletions and insertions than mouse CDR3s. Humans had the largest estimated TCR beta repertoire, around 1.6 million clonotypes.

Assay used: immunoSEQ multiplex PCR; TCRdb lists only in-frame clones, some missing. The data contain around 59,000 clones, 94% of them seen just once; the ten biggest clones take up approximately 19%. This chain links TRBV28 with TRBJ1-4; TRBD1 might be the D (6 bases). This receptor was identified in a person in their sixties in good health. The sample comprised naive CD4+ T cells from blood. Subset in this sample: CD45RO-negative CD62L-positive naive CD4 T cells. CDR3 sequence reads: CASSFGGARLANEKLFF. DNA of the CDR3: TGTGCCAGCAGTTTCGGGGGGGCGCGACTCGCTAATGAAAAACTGTTTTTT.